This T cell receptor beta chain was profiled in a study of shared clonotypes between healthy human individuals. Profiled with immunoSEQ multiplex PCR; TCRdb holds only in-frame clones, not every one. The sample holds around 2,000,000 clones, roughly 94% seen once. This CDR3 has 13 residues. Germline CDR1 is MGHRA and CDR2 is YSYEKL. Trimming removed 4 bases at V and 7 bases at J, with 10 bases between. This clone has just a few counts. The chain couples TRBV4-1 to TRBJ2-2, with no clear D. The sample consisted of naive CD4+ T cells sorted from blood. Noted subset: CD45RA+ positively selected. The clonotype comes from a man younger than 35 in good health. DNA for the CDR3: TGCGCCAGCAGCCCGCCTGGGGTCGGGGAGCTGTTTTTT. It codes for CASSPPGVGELFF.